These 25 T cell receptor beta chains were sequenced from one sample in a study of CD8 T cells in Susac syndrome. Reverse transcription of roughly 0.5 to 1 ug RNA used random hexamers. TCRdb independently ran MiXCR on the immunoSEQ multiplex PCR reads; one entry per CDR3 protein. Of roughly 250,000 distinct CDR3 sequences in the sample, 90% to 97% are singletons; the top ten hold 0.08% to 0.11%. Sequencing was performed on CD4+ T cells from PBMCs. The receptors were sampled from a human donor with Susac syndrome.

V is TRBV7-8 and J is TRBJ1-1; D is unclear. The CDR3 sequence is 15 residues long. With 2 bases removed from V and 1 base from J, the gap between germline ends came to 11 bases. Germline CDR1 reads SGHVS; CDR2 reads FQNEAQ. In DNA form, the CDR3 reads TGTGCCAGCAGCTTATCCCTTTCGTCGAACACTGAAGCTTTCTTT. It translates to CASSLSLSSNTEAFF.

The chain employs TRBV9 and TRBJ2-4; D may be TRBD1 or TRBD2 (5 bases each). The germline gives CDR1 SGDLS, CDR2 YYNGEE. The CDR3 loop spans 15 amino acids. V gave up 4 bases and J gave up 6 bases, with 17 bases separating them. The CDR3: CASSPNPGTGNIQYF. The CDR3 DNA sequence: TGTGCCAGCAGCCCTAACCCTGGGACCGGAAACATTCAGTACTTC.

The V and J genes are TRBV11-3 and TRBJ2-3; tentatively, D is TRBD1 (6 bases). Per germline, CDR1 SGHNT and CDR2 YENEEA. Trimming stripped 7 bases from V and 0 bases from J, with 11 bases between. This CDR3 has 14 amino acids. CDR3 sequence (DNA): TGTGCCAGCACGCTGGGGGCTAGCACAGATACGCAGTATTTT. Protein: CASTLGASTDTQYF.

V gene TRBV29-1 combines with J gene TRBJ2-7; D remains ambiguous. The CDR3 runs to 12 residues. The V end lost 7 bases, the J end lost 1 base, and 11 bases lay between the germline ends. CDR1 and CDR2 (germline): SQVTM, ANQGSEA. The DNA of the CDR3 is TGCAGCGCTGCTACAGAGTCCTACGAGCAGTACTTC. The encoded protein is CSAATESYEQYF.

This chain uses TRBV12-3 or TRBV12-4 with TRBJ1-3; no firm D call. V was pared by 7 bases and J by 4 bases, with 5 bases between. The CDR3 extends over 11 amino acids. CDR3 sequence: CASTSGNTIYF. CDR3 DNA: TGTGCCAGCACGTCCGGAAACACCATATATTTT.

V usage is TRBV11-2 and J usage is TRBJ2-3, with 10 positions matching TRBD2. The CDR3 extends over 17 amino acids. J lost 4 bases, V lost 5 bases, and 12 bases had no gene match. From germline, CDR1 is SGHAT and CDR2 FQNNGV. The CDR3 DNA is TGTGCCAGCAGCCACGGGGGTAGCGGGAGGCCTTCAGATACGCAGTATTTT. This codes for CASSHGGSGRPSDTQYF.

CDR3 loop: CSVTASTGSTEAFF. The CDR3 DNA follows: TGCAGCGTTACGGCCTCGACAGGTTCCACTGAAGCTTTCTTT. The chain carries TRBV29-1 and TRBJ1-1; tentatively, D is TRBD1 (6 bases). Germline V lookup: CDR1 SQVTM, CDR2 ANQGSEA. This CDR3 contains 14 residues. V was clipped by 5 bases and J by 4 bases, with 17 bases between them.

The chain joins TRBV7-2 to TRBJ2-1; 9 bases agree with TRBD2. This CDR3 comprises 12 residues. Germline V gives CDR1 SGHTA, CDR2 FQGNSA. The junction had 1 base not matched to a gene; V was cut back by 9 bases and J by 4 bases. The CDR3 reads CASSGSYNEQFF. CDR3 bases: TGTGCCAGTAGCGGGAGTTACAATGAGCAGTTCTTC.

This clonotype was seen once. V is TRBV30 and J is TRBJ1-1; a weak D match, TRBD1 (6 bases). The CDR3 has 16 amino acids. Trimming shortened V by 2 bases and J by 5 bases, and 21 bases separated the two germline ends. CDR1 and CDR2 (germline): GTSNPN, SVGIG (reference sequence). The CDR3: CAWSPPNGGGNTEAFF. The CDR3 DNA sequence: TGTGCCTGGAGTCCCCCTAACGGGGGGGGCAATACTGAAGCTTTCTTT.

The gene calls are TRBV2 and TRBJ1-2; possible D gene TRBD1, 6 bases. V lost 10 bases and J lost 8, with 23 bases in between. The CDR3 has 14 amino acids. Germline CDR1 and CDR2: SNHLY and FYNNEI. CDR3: CAKTRQESLEGYTF. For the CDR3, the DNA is TGTGCCAAAACCCGACAGGAATCTTTAGAGGGCTACACCTTC.

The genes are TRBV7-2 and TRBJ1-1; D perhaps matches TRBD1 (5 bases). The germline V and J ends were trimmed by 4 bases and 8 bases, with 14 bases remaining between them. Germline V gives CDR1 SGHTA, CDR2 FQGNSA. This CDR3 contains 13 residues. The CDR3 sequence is CASSSPGPGEAFF. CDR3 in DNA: TGTGCCAGCAGCTCCCCGGGACCAGGGGAAGCTTTCTTT.

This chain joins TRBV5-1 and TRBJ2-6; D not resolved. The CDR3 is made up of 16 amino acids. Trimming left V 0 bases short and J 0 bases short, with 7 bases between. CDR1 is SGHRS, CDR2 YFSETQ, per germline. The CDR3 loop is CASSLVTDSGANVLTF. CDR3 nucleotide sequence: TGCGCCAGCAGCTTGGTGACGGACTCTGGGGCCAACGTCCTGACTTTC. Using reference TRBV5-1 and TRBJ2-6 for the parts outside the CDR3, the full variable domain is KAGVTQTPRYLIKTRGQQVTLSCSPISGHRSVSWYQQTPGQGLQFLFEYFSETQRNKGNFPGRFSGRQFSNSRSEMNVSTLELGDSALYLCASSLVTDSGANVLTFGAGSRLTVL.

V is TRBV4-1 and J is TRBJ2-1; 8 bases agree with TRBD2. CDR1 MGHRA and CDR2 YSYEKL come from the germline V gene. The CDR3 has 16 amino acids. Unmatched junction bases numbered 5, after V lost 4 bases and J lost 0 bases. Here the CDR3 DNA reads TGCGCCAGCAGCCGGACTAGCACGAGCTCCTACAATGAGCAGTTCTTC. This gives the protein CASSRTSTSSYNEQFF.

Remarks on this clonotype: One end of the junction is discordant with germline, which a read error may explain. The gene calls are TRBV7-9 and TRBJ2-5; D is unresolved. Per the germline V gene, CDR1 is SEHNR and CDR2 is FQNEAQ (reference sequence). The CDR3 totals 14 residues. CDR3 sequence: CASSLEMDQETQYF. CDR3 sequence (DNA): TGTGCCAGCAGCTTAGAGATGGACCAGGAGACCCAGTACTTC.

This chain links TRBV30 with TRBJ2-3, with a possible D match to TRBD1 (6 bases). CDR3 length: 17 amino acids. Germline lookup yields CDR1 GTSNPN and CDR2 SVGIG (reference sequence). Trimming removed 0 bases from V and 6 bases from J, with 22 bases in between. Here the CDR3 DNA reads TGTGCCTGGAGTGTCAGGGGCCAACTCGGACCTCCGGATACGCAGTATTTT. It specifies CAWSVRGQLGPPDTQYF.

CDR3 sequence (DNA): TGTGCCAGCAGCCGGACTGACATTCAGTACTTC. It is translated as CASSRTDIQYF. V usage is TRBV7-9 and J usage is TRBJ2-4; tentative D call: TRBD2 (5 bases). Per germline, CDR1 SEHNR and CDR2 FQNEAQ (reference sequence). This CDR3 comprises 11 residues. Trimming removed 5 bases at V and 8 bases at J, with 7 bases between. The full variable domain, rest sourced from reference TRBV7-9 and TRBJ2-4, is DTGVSQNPRHKITKRGQNVTFRCDPISEHNRLYWYRQTLGQGPEFLTYFQNEAQLEKSRLLSDRFSAERPKGSFSTLEIQRTEQGDSAMYLCASSRTDIQYFGAGTRLSVL.

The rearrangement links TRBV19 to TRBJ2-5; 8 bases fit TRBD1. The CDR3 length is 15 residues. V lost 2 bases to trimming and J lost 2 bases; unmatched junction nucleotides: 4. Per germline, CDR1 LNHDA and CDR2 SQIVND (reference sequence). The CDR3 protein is CASSIRQGIQETQYF. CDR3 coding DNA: TGTGCCAGTAGTATACGACAGGGGATACAAGAGACCCAGTACTTC.

The CDR3 DNA reads TGCAGTGCTAGTTCCAGCGACAGGGCCCACGAGCAGTACTTC. This translates into CSASSSDRAHEQYF. The chain combines TRBV20-1 with TRBJ2-7; 7 bases fit TRBD1. V shed 3 bases, J shed 5 bases, and the junction held 10 bases outside the gene matches. Germline V lookup: CDR1 DFQATT, CDR2 SNEGSKA (reference sequence). This CDR3 spans 14 amino acids.

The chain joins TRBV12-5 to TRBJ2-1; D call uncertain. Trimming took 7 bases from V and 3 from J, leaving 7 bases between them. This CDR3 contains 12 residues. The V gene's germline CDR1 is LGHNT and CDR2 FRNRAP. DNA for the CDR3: TGTGCTAGTGCCCCTGACTACAATGAGCAGTTCTTC. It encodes CASAPDYNEQFF. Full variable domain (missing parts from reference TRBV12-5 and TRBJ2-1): DARVTQTPRHKVTEMGQEVTMRCQPILGHNTVFWYRQTMMQGLELLAYFRNRAPLDDSGMPKDRFSAEMPDATLATLKIQPSEPRDSAVYFCASAPDYNEQFFGPGTRLTVL.

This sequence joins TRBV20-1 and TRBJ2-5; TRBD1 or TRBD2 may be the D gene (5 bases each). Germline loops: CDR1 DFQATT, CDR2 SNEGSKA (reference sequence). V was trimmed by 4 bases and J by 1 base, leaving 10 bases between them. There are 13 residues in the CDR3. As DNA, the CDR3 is TGCAGTGCTACTCAGGGAGCCCAAGAGACCCAGTACTTC. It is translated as CSATQGAQETQYF.

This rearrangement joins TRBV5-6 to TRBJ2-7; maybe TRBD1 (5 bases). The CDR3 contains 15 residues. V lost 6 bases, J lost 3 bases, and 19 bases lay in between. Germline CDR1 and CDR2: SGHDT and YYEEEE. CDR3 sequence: CASMTRKTAIYEQYF. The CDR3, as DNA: TGTGCCAGCATGACACGAAAGACAGCAATCTACGAGCAGTACTTC.

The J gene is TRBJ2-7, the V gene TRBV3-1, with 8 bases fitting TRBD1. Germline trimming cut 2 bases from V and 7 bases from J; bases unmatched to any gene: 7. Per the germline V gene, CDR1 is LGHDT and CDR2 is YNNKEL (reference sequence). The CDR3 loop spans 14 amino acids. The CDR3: CASSQMTGESEQYF. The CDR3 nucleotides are TGTGCCAGCAGCCAAATGACAGGGGAGAGTGAGCAGTACTTC.

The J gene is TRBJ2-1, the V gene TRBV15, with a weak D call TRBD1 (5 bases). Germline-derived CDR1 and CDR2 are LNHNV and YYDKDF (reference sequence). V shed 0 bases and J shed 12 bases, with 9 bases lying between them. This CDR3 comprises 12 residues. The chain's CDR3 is CATSRDRGTQFF. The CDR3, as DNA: TGTGCCACCAGCAGAGATAGGGGCACGCAGTTCTTC.

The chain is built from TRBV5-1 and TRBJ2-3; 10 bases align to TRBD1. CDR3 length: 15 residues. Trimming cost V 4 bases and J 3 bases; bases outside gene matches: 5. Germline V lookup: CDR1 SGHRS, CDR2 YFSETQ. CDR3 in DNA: TGCGCCAGCAGCGGGACAGGGGTAACAACAGATACGCAGTATTTT. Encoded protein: CASSGTGVTTDTQYF. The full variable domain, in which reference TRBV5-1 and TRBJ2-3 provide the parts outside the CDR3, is KAGVTQTPRYLIKTRGQQVTLSCSPISGHRSVSWYQQTPGQGLQFLFEYFSETQRNKGNFPGRFSGRQFSNSRSEMNVSTLELGDSALYLCASSGTGVTTDTQYFGPGTRLTVL.

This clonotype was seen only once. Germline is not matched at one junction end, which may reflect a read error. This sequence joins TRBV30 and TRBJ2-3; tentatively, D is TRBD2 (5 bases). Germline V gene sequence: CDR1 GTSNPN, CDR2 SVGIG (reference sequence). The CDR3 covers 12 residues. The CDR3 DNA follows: TGTGCCGGGAGTCGAATCAGAGATACGCAGTATTTT. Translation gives CAGSRIRDTQYF.